Each of the 18 T cell receptor beta chains below was sequenced from the same sample in a study of Ad26.COV2.S vaccination and SARS-CoV-2 variants. Treatment here: some 20 received Ad26.COV2.S at low or high dose, single or two shots; 5 received placebo; per-sample allocation not given. The investigators took samples on day 63 after the first vaccine or placebo injection. Profiling relied on immunoSEQ multiplex PCR, and the TCRdb table lists in-frame clones only, not all of them. This table holds about 480,000 clones, roughly nine tenths found once. The sequences come from peripheral blood, collected in a trial of Ad26.COV2.S vaccine versus placebo. These receptors were taken from a person aged 18-65 years who received the Ad26.COV2.S COVID-19 vaccine or a placebo.

The gene calls are TRBV5-1 and TRBJ2-1; a weak D match, TRBD1 (6 bases). Germline CDR1 SGHRS, CDR2 YFSETQ. This CDR3 spans 14 amino acids. The germline V and J ends were trimmed by 0 bases and 4 bases, with 8 bases remaining between them. In DNA form, the CDR3 reads TGCGCCAGCAGCTTGGGGACAGAATACAATGAGCAGTTCTTC. Its translation: CASSLGTEYNEQFF.

This clone has more than one count but fewer than ten. This chain joins TRBV9 and TRBJ1-3; a possible D gene is TRBD1 (6 bases). CDR1 SGDLS and CDR2 YYNGEE come from the germline V gene. Trimming removed 2 bases at V and 8 bases at J, with 14 bases between. This CDR3 is 14 amino acids long. CDR3 loop: CASSVRQAWDTIYF. CDR3 DNA: TGTGCCAGCAGCGTCCGACAGGCTTGGGACACCATATATTTT.

This chain connects TRBV3-1 (or the pseudogene TRBV3-2) to TRBJ2-3, with D unclear. With 1 base removed from V and 1 base from J, the gap between germline ends came to 3 bases. This CDR3 comprises 13 residues. Per the germline V gene, CDR1 is LGHDT and CDR2 is YNNKEL (reference sequence). Written as DNA, the CDR3 is TGTGCCAGCAGCCAAGTAGGCACAGATACGCAGTATTTT. Translated: CASSQVGTDTQYF.

The chain uses TRBV25-1 and TRBJ2-7; D uncertain. This CDR3 contains 13 residues. The V end lost 1 base, the J end lost 7 bases, and 11 bases lay between the germline ends. Germline assignment: CDR1 MGHDK and CDR2 SYGVNS. In DNA, the CDR3 is TGTGCCAGCAGTGAATGGACCATACGGGAGCAGTACTTC. Residues: CASSEWTIREQYF.

This clone was seen a handful of times. The chain combines TRBV9 with TRBJ2-7; D is ambiguous. Trimming took 6 bases from V and 5 from J, leaving 9 bases between them. The length of the CDR3 is 11 residues. The germline V gene encodes CDR1 SGDLS and CDR2 YYNGEE. The CDR3 bases are TGTGCCAGCAAACAGAGCCACGAGCAGTACTTC. Translated: CASKQSHEQYF.

The V gene is TRBV5-1, the J gene TRBJ2-7; D ambiguous. The CDR3 is 13 residues long. V lost 3 bases to trimming and J lost 4 bases, with 11 bases between them. The V gene's germline CDR1 is SGHRS and CDR2 YFSETQ. The CDR3 spells CASSSVVNYEQYF. The CDR3 DNA sequence: TGCGCCAGCAGCTCGGTTGTCAATTACGAGCAGTACTTC.

The CDR3, as DNA: TGTGCCAGCAGGGGGGACGGGAGCCATCAGCCCCAGCATTTT. Translated: CASRGDGSHQPQHF. The chain combines TRBV28 with TRBJ1-5, with D possibly TRBD1 on 5 matching bases. This CDR3 is built from 14 residues. V lost 6 bases to trimming and J lost 5 bases, with 14 bases between them. CDR1 and CDR2 (germline): MDHEN, SYDVKM.

The J gene is TRBJ2-7, the V gene TRBV7-2; TRBD1 aligns across 7 bases. The CDR3 extends over 14 amino acids. V gave up 3 bases and J gave up 2 bases; unmatched junction bases: 4. Per the germline V gene, CDR1 is SGHTA and CDR2 is FQGNSA. The CDR3 DNA is TGTGCCAGCAGCTTCGACAGGGTTCCCTACGAGCAGTACTTC. As protein: CASSFDRVPYEQYF.

This chain uses TRBV4-3 with TRBJ1-1, with D perhaps TRBD1 (6 bases). The CDR3 contains 15 residues. With 4 bases removed from V and 4 bases from J, the gap between germline ends came to 16 bases. CDR1 LGHNA and CDR2 YSLEER come from the germline V gene. CDR3 DNA: TGCGCCAGCAGCCGGAACAGGGTTCTTTTCACTGAAGCTTTCTTT. Its translation: CASSRNRVLFTEAFF.

The chain joins TRBV7-6 to TRBJ1-3; no reliable D call. CDR1 is SGHVS, CDR2 FNYEAQ, per germline. V lost 6 bases and J lost 4, with 7 bases in between. The CDR3 runs to 12 residues. The CDR3 is CASSPTGNTIYF. In nucleotides, the CDR3 is TGTGCCAGCAGTCCAACGGGAAACACCATATATTTT.

The chain links TRBV7-9 to TRBJ2-1; D is possibly TRBD1 (6 bases). V lost 5 bases and J lost 5, with 13 bases in between. CDR1 is SEHNR and CDR2 is FQNEAQ in the germline V gene (reference sequence). The CDR3 has 14 amino acids. The CDR3 DNA follows: TGTGCCAGCAGCCCCAAGGACAGAGACAATGAGCAGTTCTTC. It is translated as CASSPKDRDNEQFF.

This clone has a handful of counts. The chain recombines TRBV7-9 with TRBJ1-5, with D possibly matching TRBD1 (5 bases). Trimming cost V 1 base and J 8 bases, with 9 bases left between them. Germline CDR1 SEHNR, CDR2 FQNEAQ (reference sequence). The CDR3 runs 13 residues. CDR3 sequence (DNA): TGTGCCAGCAGCTTAGGGGGGTCGGAGCCCCAGCATTTT. Translated, it gives CASSLGGSEPQHF.

A single count supports this clone. The chain links TRBV4-3 to TRBJ1-6; TRBD1 is a possible D gene (6 bases). Germline V gene lookup returns CDR1 LGHNA and CDR2 YSLEER. This CDR3 region has 20 residues. V gave up 2 bases and J gave up 1 base, with 21 bases separating them. The CDR3: CASSQRSGQQGSSYNSPLHF. In DNA, the CDR3 is TGCGCCAGCAGCCAAAGATCGGGACAACAGGGATCATCCTATAATTCACCCCTCCACTTT.

This clone appeared once. The chain joins TRBV5-6 to TRBJ2-7; 9 nucleotides align to TRBD1. The CDR3 covers 15 residues. The V and J ends lost 2 bases and 3 bases, in that order; junction bases with no gene match: 6. Germline CDR1 reads SGHDT; CDR2 reads YYEEEE. The CDR3 is CASSFLGQGIYEQYF. Here the CDR3 DNA reads TGTGCCAGCAGCTTTCTGGGACAGGGTATCTACGAGCAGTACTTC.

This clone was detected only a few times. V and J are TRBV13 and TRBJ1-2; D is perhaps TRBD1 (5 bases). The V gene lost 5 bases and the J gene lost 0 bases, with 22 bases spanning the gap. The CDR3 has 18 amino acids. Per the germline V gene, CDR1 is PRHDT and CDR2 is FYEKMQ (reference sequence). The CDR3 nucleotides are TGTGCCAGCAGCCCGAGCACGGACCCCAGGGCGGCTAACTATGGCTACACCTTC. This codes for CASSPSTDPRAANYGYTF. Based on the CDR3 plus reference TRBV13 and TRBJ1-2, the full variable domain is AAGVIQSPRHLIKEKRETATLKCYPIPRHDTVYWYQQGPGQDPQFLISFYEKMQSDKGSIPDRFSAQQFSDYHSELNMSSLELGDSALYFCASSPSTDPRAANYGYTFGSGTRLTVV.

The chain links TRBV10-3 to TRBJ1-1; tentatively, D is TRBD1 (6 bases). Looked up from germline, CDR1 is ENHRY and CDR2 is SYGVKD. V shed 4 bases and J shed 0 bases, with 12 bases lying between them. The CDR3 length is 15 residues. CDR3 DNA sequence: TGTGCCATCAGTGCGGACAGTGCTATGAACACTGAAGCTTTCTTT. Protein: CAISADSAMNTEAFF.

The V gene is TRBV4-1, the J gene TRBJ2-5, with a tentative D call TRBD1 (6 bases). Trimming took off 0 bases at V and 1 base at J, with 15 bases between the two ends. Germline CDR1 MGHRA, CDR2 YSYEKL. The length of the CDR3 is 17 residues. The CDR3 loop is CASSQDPPGQIQETQYF. CDR3 nucleotide sequence: TGCGCCAGCAGCCAAGACCCTCCTGGACAGATCCAAGAGACCCAGTACTTC.

The chain employs TRBV6-5 and TRBJ2-7; TRBD1 is a possible D gene (5 bases). The germline CDR1 and CDR2 sequences are MNHEY and SVGAGI. V was trimmed by 7 bases and J by 4 bases, leaving 17 bases between them. The CDR3 runs to 14 residues. DNA for the CDR3: TGTGCCAGCACGATAACCTGGGGCGGTTACGAGCAGTACTTC. Protein sequence: CASTITWGGYEQYF.